The entry that follows covers one T cell receptor beta chain sequence. Its antigen is not known. The data were obtained in a study of chemoradiotherapy in HPV16-positive cancers. Notes on the study in general: During treatment, candidate HPV-specific clones and E7-related motifs expanded in tumor.

Germline CDR1 SGHTA, CDR2 FQGNSA. This CDR3 is built from 15 residues. Trimming removed 5 bases at V and 4 bases at J, with 12 bases between. Assay used: immunoSEQ multiplex PCR; TCRdb lists only in-frame clones, some missing. The data contain around 6,000 clones, around nine tenths of them seen just once; the ten biggest clones take up more than 1.5%. The specimen comprised blood, sampled from a patient who underwent chemoradiotherapy. The receptor was isolated from a human donor with HPV-associated anogenital cancer. This chain connects TRBV7-2 to TRBJ2-6; D gene unclear. CDR3 protein: CASSPGPRGANVLTF. The CDR3 bases are TGTGCCAGCAGCCCAGGTCCGAGGGGGGCCAACGTCCTGACTTTC.